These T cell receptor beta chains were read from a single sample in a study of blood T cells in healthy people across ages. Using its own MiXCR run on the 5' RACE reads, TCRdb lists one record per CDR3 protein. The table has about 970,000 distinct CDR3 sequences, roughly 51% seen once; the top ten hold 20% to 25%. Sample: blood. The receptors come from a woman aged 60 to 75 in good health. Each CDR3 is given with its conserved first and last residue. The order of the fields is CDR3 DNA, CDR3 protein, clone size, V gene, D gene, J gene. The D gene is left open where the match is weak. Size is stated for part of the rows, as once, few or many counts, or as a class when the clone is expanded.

TGTGCCAGCAGGTCAGGGACAGTGTATGAAAAACTGTTTTTT CASRSGTVYEKLFF NA TRBV6-6 TRBD1 TRBJ1-4
TGCGCCAGCAGCCGGACTTTCCAAGAGACCCAGTACTTC CASSRTFQETQYF NA TRBV4-1 NA TRBJ2-5
TGCGCCAGCAGCTCGCAGGGGGCTTTTGACTATGGCTACACCTTC CASSSQGAFDYGYTF NA TRBV5-1 TRBD1 TRBJ1-2
TGTGCCAGTAGATTAAGGGGGCCGGCTGGGGCCAACGTCCTGACTTTC CASRLRGPAGANVLTF NA TRBV27 TRBD1 TRBJ2-6
TGTGCCAGCAGTTCCGGGCCCGTGGAGACCCAGTACTTC CASSSGPVETQYF NA TRBV28 NA TRBJ2-5
TGTGCCAGCAGTGCGTTCCAGCGGGACATTCAGTACTTC CASSAFQRDIQYF NA TRBV2 NA TRBJ2-4
TGTGCCAGCAGTACAGGGGGGCAAGAGACCCAGTACTTC CASSTGGQETQYF NA TRBV12-3/TRBV12-4 TRBD1 TRBJ2-5
TGTGCCAGCAGTTTCCCCTCTAGCGGGAGAACCTACGAGCAGTACTTC CASSFPSSGRTYEQYF many TRBV12-3/TRBV12-4 TRBD2 TRBJ2-7
TGCAGTGCAACCATGCACCCTGAGCAGTTCTTC CSATMHPEQFF NA TRBV20-1 NA TRBJ2-1
TGTGCCACCAGCAGGGAGGGGAGATCGGGCTACACCTTC CATSREGRSGYTF few TRBV15 NA TRBJ1-2
TGCGCCAGCAGCCAAGTAGGAGCAATAACAGGGACAGACAATGAGCAGTACTTC CASSQVGAITGTDNEQYF NA TRBV4-1 TRBD1 TRBJ2-7
TGTGCCACCAGCAGAGTAACATGGGGTTCCTACAATGAGCAGTTCTTC CATSRVTWGSYNEQFF NA TRBV15 NA TRBJ2-1
TGTGCCAGCAGCCCGACCCCTTATCCTACCAAAAACATTCAGTACTTC CASSPTPYPTKNIQYF few TRBV7-9 NA TRBJ2-4
TGTGCCAGCAGCCCCCGGCTAACTAGCGGGAGTAATGAGCAGTTCTTC CASSPRLTSGSNEQFF once TRBV7-3 TRBD2 TRBJ2-1
TGCGCCAGCAGCTTACTACTAGCGGGAGTGGACAATGAGCAGTACTTC CASSLLLAGVDNEQYF NA TRBV5-1 TRBD2 TRBJ2-7
TGTGCCAGCTCACCTTCCTCTTGGCGGGAGTCTAACGAGCAGTACTTC CASSPSSWRESNEQYF few TRBV18 TRBD2 TRBJ2-7
TGTGCCAGCAGTTTATCGCGCGGCCCTTGGACCCAGTACTTC CASSLSRGPWTQYF few TRBV27 NA TRBJ2-5
TGTGCCAGCAGTTACGACGCTCGGTGGACTGAAGCTTTCTTT CASSYDARWTEAFF NA TRBV6-6 NA TRBJ1-1
TGTGCCAGCAGCACGGGGACGGAGACGGGTCATGAGCAGTTCTTC CASSTGTETGHEQFF once TRBV13 NA TRBJ2-1
TGCGCCAGCAGCCAAGAGGAGTTCTACGAGCAGTACTTC CASSQEEFYEQYF few TRBV4-1 NA TRBJ2-7
TGTGCCATCAGTGCGGCGGACATATTGTCCTACGAGCAGTACTTC CAISAADILSYEQYF NA TRBV10-3 NA TRBJ2-7
TGTGCCAGCAGCTTAGTACGGGGCGCTGGAGCTTTCTTT CASSLVRGAGAFF NA TRBV11-3 NA TRBJ1-1
TGTGCCAGCAGCTGGGGGAACACCTACGAGCAGTACTTC CASSWGNTYEQYF NA TRBV11-2 NA TRBJ2-7
TGTGCCAGCAGTTTCAGCGGGAGACAAGAGACCCAGTACTTC CASSFSGRQETQYF few TRBV12-3/TRBV12-4 TRBD2 TRBJ2-5
TGTGCCAGCAGGACAGGAACCTGGTCGGGGGAGCAGTACTTC CASRTGTWSGEQYF once TRBV28 NA TRBJ2-7